Detailed here is one TCR beta chain. As yet, its antigen is unknown. TCRdb re-derived calls from the reads in MiXCR, one entry per CDR3 protein. The sample gives roughly 640,000 distinct CDR3 sequences, roughly a quarter of which show up once; 7% to 9% is in the top ten. The data are from a study of T cell repertoires in cytomegalovirus infection. The overall study: Public TCR beta signatures marked donors with CMV infection and the matching HLA. Study-wide results and limits: CMV carriers having the relevant HLA were flagged by cumulative public TCR beta family frequency. The response measured ex vivo was dominated by TCR beta clonotypes (HLA-C-restricted and CMV-specific).

Germline V gives CDR1 SGHDT, CDR2 YYEEEE. The CDR3 has 12 residues. Trimming shortened V by 0 bases and J by 2 bases, and 3 bases separated the two germline ends. Sequenced input: CD8+ T cells from PBMCs. The origin of this receptor is a human donor in good health (CMV status not recorded). Some clones in this sample may be carry-over from other donors' samples. This sequence joins TRBV5-6 and TRBJ2-7; no reliable D call. The CDR3 loop is CASSLATYEQYV. The CDR3 coding sequence is TGTGCCAGCAGCTTGGCAACCTACGAGCAGTACGTC.